Shown below are 3 T cell receptor beta chains from a single sample sequenced in a study of cytomegalovirus exposure and HLA in healthy donors. Primers included in the PCR were 60 Vbeta and 13 Jbeta primers. Data came from immunoSEQ multiplex PCR; TCRdb stores just in-frame clones and leaves some out. The sample records approximately 240,000 clones, around four fifths being singletons. The sequencing input was PBMCs. These receptors were taken from a woman between 35 and 50 years old in good health and CMV-seronegative.

This chain uses TRBV11-2 with TRBJ2-2, with TRBD2 matching over 10 bases. The CDR3 totals 16 residues. The trim removed 5 bases at V and 5 bases at J, leaving 8 bases unmatched. Germline CDR1 reads SGHAT; CDR2 reads FQNNGV. The CDR3 DNA is TGTGCCAGCAGCCTCTGGACTAGCGGTGATACCGGGGAGCTGTTTTTT. It yields the protein CASSLWTSGDTGELFF.

J is TRBJ2-2 and V is TRBV25-1; D might be TRBD1 (5 bases). The germline V gene has CDR1 MGHDK and CDR2 SYGVNS. This CDR3 contains 13 residues. The V end was cut by 0 bases, the J end by 6 bases, with 5 bases between. The chain's CDR3 is CASSEYRAGELFF. The CDR3 DNA is TGTGCCAGCAGTGAATACAGGGCCGGGGAGCTGTTTTTT.

The chain uses TRBV7-8 and TRBJ1-2, with D possibly matching TRBD1 (6 bases). V was pared by 1 base and J by 5 bases, with 8 bases between. This CDR3 contains 13 residues. Germline lookup yields CDR1 SGHVS and CDR2 FQNEAQ. The CDR3, as DNA: TGTGCCAGCAGCTTAGGGACAGAATATGGCTACACCTTC. It codes for CASSLGTEYGYTF.